The source of this T cell receptor beta chain is a study of Ad26.COV2.S vaccination and SARS-CoV-2 variants. The study, taken as a whole, reports: Possibly, TCR breadth and depth analyses underestimated total T cell responses.

Libraries were prepared by immunoSEQ multiplex PCR; TCRdb keeps only in-frame clonotypes and omits some of them. The data contain hundreds of thousands of clones, more than 70% of them singletons. Treatment defined: approximately 18 received Ad26.COV2.S at low or high dose, single or two shots; 5 received placebo; per-sample allocation not given. Repertoires come from day 63 after the first vaccine or placebo injection. As regards this clone: Its antigen is still unknown.

CDR3 size: 15 residues. The V and J ends lost 5 bases and 6 bases, in that order; junction bases with no gene match: 11. The germline CDR1 and CDR2 sequences are GTSNPN and SVGIG (reference sequence). This receptor was identified in a person aged 18-65 years who received the Ad26.COV2.S COVID-19 vaccine or a placebo. Sequenced material: peripheral blood, taken in a trial of Ad26.COV2.S vaccine versus placebo. The rearrangement joins TRBV30 to TRBJ2-1; TRBD2 matches at 9 bases. This CDR3 is CAWASLGAGGNEQFF. CDR3 DNA sequence: TGTGCCTGGGCCTCGCTAGGAGCGGGAGGCAATGAGCAGTTCTTC.